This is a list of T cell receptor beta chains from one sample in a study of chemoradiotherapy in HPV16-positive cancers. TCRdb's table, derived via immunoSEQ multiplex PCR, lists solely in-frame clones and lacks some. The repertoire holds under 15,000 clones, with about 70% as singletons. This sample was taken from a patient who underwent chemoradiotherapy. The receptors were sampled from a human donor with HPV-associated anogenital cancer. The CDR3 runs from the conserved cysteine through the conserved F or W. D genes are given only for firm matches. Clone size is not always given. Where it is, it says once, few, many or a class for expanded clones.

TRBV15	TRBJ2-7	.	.	TGTGCCACCAACGACAGAAGCTCCTACGAGCAGTACTTC	CATNDRSSYEQYF
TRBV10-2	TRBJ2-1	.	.	TGCGCCAGCAGTGCGGAGGGGGGGGGCCTCAATGAGCAGTTCTTC	CASSAEGGGLNEQFF
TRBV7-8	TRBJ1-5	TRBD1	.	TGTGCCAGCAGCTTGGGGGACAGGAATTGGCCCCAGCATTTT	CASSLGDRNWPQHF
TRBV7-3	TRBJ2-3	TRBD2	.	TGTGCCAGCAGCTCGAAGCGGGAGGCTCGCACAGATACGCAGTATTTT	CASSSKREARTDTQYF
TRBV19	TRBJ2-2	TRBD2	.	TGTGCCTCGGACCGAAACCGGGGGGTCGCCACCGGGGAGCTGTTTTTT	CASDRNRGVATGELFF
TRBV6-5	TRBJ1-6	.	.	TGTGCCAGCAGTTTAGCGGGAGAAGGTAGTTCACCCCTCCACTTT	CASSLAGEGSSPLHF
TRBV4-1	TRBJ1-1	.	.	TGCGCCAGCAGCCAAGTTGGGGCGCCGAGGACTGAAGCTTTCTTT	CASSQVGAPRTEAFF
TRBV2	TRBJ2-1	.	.	TGTGCCAGCAGAGAGACACCTTTTGAGCAGTTCTTC	CASRETPFEQFF
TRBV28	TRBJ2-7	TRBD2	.	TGTGCCAGCAGTTTCCAGCGGGATACCCACGAGCAGTACTTC	CASSFQRDTHEQYF
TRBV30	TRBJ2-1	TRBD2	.	TGTGCCTGGAGTGGGGGACTAGGGGCTAACAATGAGCAGTTCTTC	CAWSGGLGANNEQFF
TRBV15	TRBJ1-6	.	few	TGTGCCACCAGCAGAGATCGGCACCTGAGGGTATCACCCCTCCACTTT	CATSRDRHLRVSPLHF
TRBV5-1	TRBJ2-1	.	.	TGCGCCAGCAGCCCCTCGGGGGGCGGTGGAAATGAGCAGTTCTTC	CASSPSGGGGNEQFF
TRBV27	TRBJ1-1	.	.	TGTGCCAGCAGTCTACACGGGAAGAGCACTGAAGCTTTCTTT	CASSLHGKSTEAFF
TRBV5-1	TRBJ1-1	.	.	TGCGCCAGCAGCTCGCTCAGGGGAAATAGGGACACTGAAGCTTTCTTT	CASSSLRGNRDTEAFF
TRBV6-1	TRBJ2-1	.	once	TGTGCCAGCAGTGTACGACTAGACTCCTACAATGAGCAGTTCTTC	CASSVRLDSYNEQFF
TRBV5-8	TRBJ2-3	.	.	TGTGCCAGCAGCTTGGCAGGATTGGGCACAGATACGCAGTATTTT	CASSLAGLGTDTQYF
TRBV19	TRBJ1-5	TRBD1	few	TGTGCCAGTAGTCGGGAGGGGGCGGTCAATCAGCCCCAGCATTTT	CASSREGAVNQPQHF
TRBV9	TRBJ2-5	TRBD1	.	TGTGCCAGCAGCGCAGGGACAGGCAACGGAGAGACCCAGTACTTC	CASSAGTGNGETQYF
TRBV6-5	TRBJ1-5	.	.	TGTGCCAGCAGCCCAGGGAAAGCCCGGCCCCAGCATTTT	CASSPGKARPQHF
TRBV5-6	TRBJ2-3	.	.	TGTGCCAGCAGGCCCAACCCCGGGGTTATCACAGATACGCAGTATTTT	CASRPNPGVITDTQYF
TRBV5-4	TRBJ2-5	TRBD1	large	TGTGCCAGCAGCCCCGGGACAGGGGGCGAAGAGACCCAGTACTTC	CASSPGTGGEETQYF
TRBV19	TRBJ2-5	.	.	TGTGCCAGTAGTGCCCGACTAGGCTTACAAGAGACCCAGTACTTC	CASSARLGLQETQYF
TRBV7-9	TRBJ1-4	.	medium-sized	TGTGCCAGCAGCAAGGGTGCGGAGAATGAAAAACTGTTTTTT	CASSKGAENEKLFF
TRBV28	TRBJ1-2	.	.	TGTGCCAGCAGACCCCCATCTTCCTATGGCTACACCTTC	CASRPPSSYGYTF
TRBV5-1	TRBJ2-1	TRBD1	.	TGCGCCAGCAGCGAGGGACAGGTTAAAGTCAGTGAGCAGTTCTTC	CASSEGQVKVSEQFF
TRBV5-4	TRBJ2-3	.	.	TGTGCCAGCAGCTTGGGACGGAGCACAGATACGCAGTATTTT	CASSLGRSTDTQYF
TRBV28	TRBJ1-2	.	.	TGTGCCAGCAGTCCAGGGCGAGCTAACTATGGCTACACCTTC	CASSPGRANYGYTF